The 29 T cell receptor beta chains listed next were all sequenced from one sample in a study of blood T cell repertoires in COVID-19. Method: immunoSEQ multiplex PCR; TCRdb's copy keeps in-frame clones and lacks some. The data contain 350,000 to 400,000 clones, 80% to 95% of them singletons. The sequencing input was PBMCs or T cells enriched from blood (not recorded which). The receptors here all came from a woman between 35 and 50 years old who had been exposed to COVID-19.

This clone appeared once. The CDR3, as DNA: TGTGCCAGCAGCTTAGAACAGGGTGTGCAGTTCTTC. Its translation is CASSLEQGVQFF. J is TRBJ2-1 and V is TRBV11-2; the D gene is possibly TRBD1 (6 bases). CDR3 size: 12 residues. Germline CDR1 reads SGHAT; CDR2 reads FQNNGV. The V gene lost 0 bases and the J gene lost 12 bases, with 9 bases spanning the gap.

This rearrangement joins TRBV19 to TRBJ2-7; D perhaps matches TRBD1 (5 bases). Trimming removed 5 bases from V and 3 bases from J, with 8 bases in between. From germline, CDR1 is LNHDA and CDR2 SQIVND (reference sequence). The CDR3 totals 12 residues. The CDR3 loop reads CASSSGIYEQYF. The CDR3 nucleotides are TGTGCCAGTAGTTCAGGGATCTACGAGCAGTACTTC.

The chain recombines TRBV10-2 with TRBJ1-2, with D unclear. Between the trimmed V and J ends, which lost 7 bases and 8 bases, there was a span of 17 bases. The CDR3 loop spans 13 amino acids. In germline, CDR1 is WSHSY, CDR2 SAAADI. CDR3 nucleotides: TGCGCCAGCACCCTCACCGGGTTTGGCGGCTACACCTTC. Translation gives CASTLTGFGGYTF.

The rearrangement links TRBV4-2 to TRBJ1-6, with D perhaps TRBD1 (5 bases). Germline V gene sequence: CDR1 LGHNA, CDR2 YNFKEQ. There are 18 residues in the CDR3. V was trimmed by 0 bases and J by 0 bases, leaving 12 bases between them. In nucleotides, the CDR3 is TGTGCCAGCAGCCAAGAAGTCAGGGCGAGCTCCTATAATTCACCCCTCCACTTT. It is translated as CASSQEVRASSYNSPLHF.

Concerning this clone itself: At one of its ends the junction is not consistent with the germline gene, which may arise from a read error. The chain recombines TRBV5-6 with TRBJ1-3, with D possibly matching TRBD1 (6 bases). Germline V lookup: CDR1 SGHDT, CDR2 YYEEEE. This CDR3 contains 14 residues. The CDR3 loop is CASSPGRGGDTIYF. CDR3 nucleotides: TGTGCCAGCAGCCCGGGCAGGGGTGGAGACACCATATATTTT.

This chain connects TRBV19 to TRBJ2-5, with D maybe TRBD2 (6 bases). The CDR3 extends over 15 amino acids. Trimming shortened V by 3 bases and J by 1 base, and 12 bases separated the two germline ends. CDR1 LNHDA and CDR2 SQIVND come from the germline V gene (reference sequence). The chain's CDR3 is CASSIAGQIQETQYF. CDR3 coding DNA: TGTGCCAGTAGTATTGCGGGGCAGATCCAAGAGACCCAGTACTTC.

V and J are TRBV6-5 and TRBJ1-6, with 7 bases fitting TRBD1. This CDR3 is built from 16 residues. Germline CDR1 and CDR2: MNHEY and SVGAGI. J was trimmed by 13 bases and V by 0 bases; bases with no gene match: 12. The CDR3 sequence: CASSYSGTVGSGPLHF. The CDR3 DNA reads as TGTGCCAGCAGTTACTCGGGGACAGTGGGTTCGGGGCCCCTCCACTTT.

V and J are TRBV25-1 and TRBJ1-1; D call uncertain. This CDR3 has 13 amino acids. The ends were cut back, 3 bases at V and 1 base at J, with 6 bases in the middle. CDR1 and CDR2 (germline): MGHDK, SYGVNS. The CDR3: CASSDPENTEAFF. The CDR3 DNA is TGTGCCAGCAGTGATCCAGAGAACACTGAAGCTTTCTTT.

The V and J genes are TRBV29-1 and TRBJ2-5, with 9 bases matching TRBD2. J was trimmed by 2 bases and V by 4 bases; bases with no gene match: 5. The V gene's germline CDR1 is SQVTM and CDR2 ANQGSEA. The CDR3 consists of 14 residues. In DNA form, the CDR3 reads TGCAGCGTTGGGGGCCTAGCGGGGCAAGAGACCCAGTACTTC. It codes for CSVGGLAGQETQYF.

This sequence joins TRBV3-1 (or the pseudogene TRBV3-2) and TRBJ2-7; a possible D gene is TRBD2 (5 bases). Between the trimmed V and J ends, which lost 4 bases and 2 bases, there was a span of 12 bases. CDR3 length: 14 residues. The germline gives CDR1 LGHDT, CDR2 YNNKEL (reference sequence). The CDR3 coding sequence is TGTGCCAGCAGCCCAAGCAGCGGTACCTACGAGCAGTACTTC. As protein: CASSPSSGTYEQYF.

This clone was counted between two and nine times. The V gene is TRBV7-3, the J gene TRBJ2-2; the D gene is possibly TRBD2 (6 bases). The V gene's germline CDR1 is SGHTA and CDR2 FQGTGA. The CDR3 spans 14 residues. Trimming took 3 bases from V and 5 from J, leaving 10 bases between them. For the CDR3, the DNA is TGTGCCAGCAGCTTCGGGACTCTGACCGGGGAGCTGTTTTTT. Its protein is CASSFGTLTGELFF.

The V call is TRBV19, the J call TRBJ1-2, with 7 positions matching TRBD1. This CDR3 comprises 13 residues. The V segment lost 4 bases and the J segment 7 bases; nucleotides outside the gene matches: 6. Germline CDR1 LNHDA, CDR2 SQIVND (reference sequence). CDR3 loop: CASSNPTGSGYTF. The CDR3 DNA reads as TGTGCCAGTAGTAACCCGACAGGGTCTGGCTACACCTTC.

V is TRBV27 and J is TRBJ2-7; 9 positions agree with TRBD2. V was pared by 5 bases and J by 3 bases, with 8 bases of the junction left unmatched. Looked up from germline, CDR1 is MNHEY and CDR2 is SMNVEV (reference sequence). The CDR3 totals 15 residues. CDR3 region: CASSPIAGAGYEQYF. CDR3 DNA sequence: TGTGCCAGCAGTCCGATAGCGGGGGCAGGCTACGAGCAGTACTTC.

This clone was seen a single time. V and J are TRBV5-6 and TRBJ2-5; 9 positions match TRBD2. The trim removed 4 bases at V and 4 bases at J, leaving 5 bases unmatched. CDR1 is SGHDT and CDR2 is YYEEEE in the germline V gene. The CDR3 totals 14 residues. Here the CDR3 DNA reads TGTGCCAGCAGCCTAGCGGGGAGGGTAGAGACCCAGTACTTC. Translating gives CASSLAGRVETQYF.

The chain has TRBV6-4 and TRBJ2-2, with a tentative D call TRBD1 (6 bases). The V and J ends lost 6 bases and 0 bases respectively, with 8 bases between them. The CDR3 runs 14 residues. Per the germline V gene, CDR1 is MRHNA and CDR2 is SNTAGT. CDR3 DNA sequence: TGTGCCAGCAGACGGACAGCGAACACCGGGGAGCTGTTTTTT. Amino acids: CASRRTANTGELFF.

The CDR3 nucleotides are TGTGCCAGCAGCTCTGACTCGAGCTCTGGAAACACCATATATTTT. As protein: CASSSDSSSGNTIYF. The V and J genes are TRBV7-9 and TRBJ1-3, with D uncertain. V lost 4 bases and J 0 bases, leaving 10 bases between the germline ends. Germline lookup yields CDR1 SEHNR and CDR2 FQNEAQ (reference sequence). This CDR3 is 15 amino acids long.

This clone appeared a single time. The rearrangement links TRBV5-1 to TRBJ1-6, with D unclear. The CDR3 loop spans 18 amino acids. Germline V CDR1 and CDR2: SGHRS, YFSETQ. V lost 0 bases and J 2 bases, leaving 15 bases between the germline ends. The CDR3 spells CASSLGVGGITYNSPLHF. As DNA, the CDR3 is TGCGCCAGCAGCTTGGGAGTAGGAGGGATTACCTATAATTCACCCCTCCACTTT.

The CDR3, as DNA: TGCGCCAGCCGGGGCCCAGGGGGCGAATGGGCAGATACGCAGTATTTT. This encodes CASRGPGGEWADTQYF. This sequence joins TRBV5-1 and TRBJ2-3, with 8 positions matching TRBD1. Germline V lookup: CDR1 SGHRS, CDR2 YFSETQ. This CDR3 contains 16 residues. J lost 4 bases, V lost 7 bases, and 14 bases had no gene match.

The chain has TRBV2 and TRBJ1-5, with a weak D call TRBD1 (6 bases). CDR3 length: 14 residues. Germline V gene data show CDR1 as SNHLY and CDR2 as FYNNEI. The V end lost 1 base, the J end lost 6 bases, and 10 bases lay between the germline ends. The CDR3 nucleotides read TGTGCCAGCAGTGAAGGAGGGGGTGGTCAGCCCCAGCATTTT. The encoded protein is CASSEGGGGQPQHF.

This sequence joins TRBV19 and TRBJ2-7; D may be TRBD2 (6 bases). The CDR3 length is 17 residues. V was shortened by 8 bases and J by 3 bases, with 26 bases between the two germline ends. The germline V gene has CDR1 LNHDA and CDR2 SQIVND (reference sequence). CDR3 loop: CASYLGGEADPDYEQYF. The DNA for the CDR3 is TGTGCCAGTTACTTGGGGGGAGAAGCGGACCCCGACTACGAGCAGTACTTC. Together with reference TRBV19 and TRBJ2-7, the CDR3 gives the full variable domain: DGGITQSPKYLFRKEGQNVTLSCEQNLNHDAMYWYRQDPGQGLRLIYYSQIVNDFQKGDIAEGYSVSREKKESFPLTVTSAQKNPTAFYLCASYLGGEADPDYEQYFGPGTRLTVT.

The CDR3 nucleotides are TGTGCCAGCAGCCCCAGCGGGGGGCCCGGAGGCACGCAGTATTTT. This gives the protein CASSPSGGPGGTQYF. The rearrangement links TRBV7-9 to TRBJ2-3, with 9 positions matching TRBD2. CDR3 length equals 15 residues. Losses at the gene ends were 5 bases for V and 9 bases for J; bases not matched to a gene: 12. Germline V gene data show CDR1 as SEHNR and CDR2 as FQNEAQ (reference sequence).

This rearrangement joins TRBV10-2 to TRBJ1-2; maybe TRBD1 (6 bases). The germline V and J ends were trimmed by 0 bases and 2 bases, with 10 bases remaining between them. CDR1 and CDR2 (germline): WSHSY, SAAADI. CDR3 length equals 15 residues. This CDR3 is CASSESRQGNYGYTF. The DNA of the CDR3 is TGCGCCAGCAGTGAGTCAAGGCAGGGGAACTATGGCTACACCTTC.

The chain couples TRBV14 to TRBJ2-2; D is uncertain. Trimming shortened V by 1 base and J by 1 base, and 7 bases separated the two germline ends. In germline, CDR1 is SGHDN, CDR2 FVKESK. The CDR3 is 15 residues long. In DNA form, the CDR3 reads TGTGCCAGCAGCCAAGCGAGTAGGAACACCGGGGAGCTGTTTTTT. Its translation: CASSQASRNTGELFF.

A single count supports this clone. This chain connects TRBV24-1 to TRBJ1-5; D not certain. Trimming stripped 4 bases from V and 4 bases from J, with 7 bases between. CDR3 size: 13 residues. Germline V gives CDR1 KGHDR, CDR2 SFDVKD. The CDR3 protein is CATSDRTNQPQHF. The CDR3 bases are TGTGCCACCAGTGACCGAACAAATCAGCCCCAGCATTTT.

This clone has just one count. The chain links TRBV30 to TRBJ1-1; a weak D match, TRBD1 (5 bases). CDR3 length equals 16 residues. With 2 bases removed from V and 1 base from J, the gap between germline ends came to 17 bases. CDR1 and CDR2 (germline): GTSNPN, SVGIG (reference sequence). The CDR3: CAWSFRRDSKNTEAFF. In nucleotides, the CDR3 is TGTGCCTGGAGTTTCCGACGGGACTCGAAGAACACTGAAGCTTTCTTT.

The count of this clone is one. The chain couples TRBV24-1 to TRBJ2-7; tentative D call: TRBD1 (6 bases). CDR1 KGHDR and CDR2 SFDVKD come from the germline V gene. V lost 4 bases, J lost 1 base, and 16 bases lay in between. The CDR3 is 16 amino acids. CDR3 nucleotide sequence: TGTGCCACCAGTGACCCACAGGGTAGTGGTTCCTACGAGCAGTACTTC. Translated: CATSDPQGSGSYEQYF.

This chain joins TRBV19 and TRBJ2-7, with TRBD1 matching 9 bases. V lost 9 bases to trimming and J lost 2 bases; unmatched junction nucleotides: 8. Germline CDR1 reads LNHDA; CDR2 reads SQIVND (reference sequence). The CDR3 sequence is 14 residues long. CDR3 in DNA: TGTGCCAGCGAATCGGGACAGGGCACCTACGAGCAGTACTTC. This gives the protein CASESGQGTYEQYF.

The table lists this clone with a count of one. The V call is TRBV3-1 (or the pseudogene TRBV3-2), the J call TRBJ2-1; no clear D. Germline V gene lookup returns CDR1 LGHDT and CDR2 YNNKEL (reference sequence). This CDR3 region has 11 residues. The germline V and J ends were trimmed by 2 bases and 9 bases, with 5 bases remaining between them. DNA for the CDR3: TGTGCCAGCAGCCAAACAGCTGAGCAGTTCTTC. Protein sequence: CASSQTAEQFF.

The chain carries TRBV14 and TRBJ2-3, with D perhaps TRBD1 (5 bases). CDR3 length: 13 residues. In germline, CDR1 is SGHDN, CDR2 FVKESK. V lost 4 bases, J lost 5 bases, and 10 bases lay in between. The CDR3 here is CASSPPDKDTQYF. As DNA, the CDR3 is TGTGCCAGCAGCCCGCCGGACAAAGATACGCAGTATTTT.